These T cell receptor beta chains were read from a single sample in a study of cytomegalovirus exposure and HLA in healthy donors. The protocol was immunoSEQ multiplex PCR, while the TCRdb copy is restricted to in-frame clones and leaves out a portion. Of about 55,000 clones in the sample, roughly 85% are singletons; the top ten hold roughly 1.4%. The sample comprised PBMCs. All receptors derive from a man aged 25-40 years in good health and CMV-seronegative. CDR3s include the opening cysteine and the closing phenylalanine or tryptophan. D genes are given only for firm matches. Expanded clones are given a class, and other clones once, few, many or no size at all.

>NA|TRBJ2-2|TRBV27|few
TGTGCCAGCAGTGAGTGGAACACCGGGGAGCTGTTTTTT
CASSEWNTGELFF
>NA|TRBJ1-1|TRBV11-3|NA
TGTGCCAGCAGCCCATCAATGAACACTGAAGCTTTCTTT
CASSPSMNTEAFF
>TRBD2|TRBJ2-3|TRBV9|NA
TGTGCCAGCAGCTTGACGATACCCGGGACTAGCGGGAGAACAGATACGCAGTATTTT
CASSLTIPGTSGRTDTQYF
>NA|TRBJ2-3|TRBV7-9|NA
TGTGCCAGCAGCCCACGACTAGGCGAGGCTCGCGATACGCAGTATTTT
CASSPRLGEARDTQYF
>NA|TRBJ1-2|TRBV25-1|once
TGTGCCAGCAGTGAACAAGGTAGCGGCTATGGCTACACCTTC
CASSEQGSGYGYTF
>TRBD1|TRBJ1-4|TRBV9|NA
TGTGCCAGCAGCGCCAGACAGGGGCCTCCCGCAACTAATGAAAAACTGTTTTTT
CASSARQGPPATNEKLFF
>NA|TRBJ2-7|TRBV7-9|once
TGTGCCAGCAGCTTAGCGGGGGGTAACGAGCAGTACTTC
CASSLAGGNEQYF
>NA|TRBJ1-1|TRBV4-2|NA
TGTGCCAGCAGCCGGCAGACTGGCCTGAACACTGAAGCTTTCTTT
CASSRQTGLNTEAFF
>TRBD1|TRBJ1-4|TRBV11-2|once
TGTGCCAGCAGCTTATTGGATAGGGGACAGAATGAAAAACTGTTTTTT
CASSLLDRGQNEKLFF
>NA|TRBJ1-5|TRBV4-1|NA
TGCGCCAGCAGCCAAGATTTTGCAGGGCTGAATCAGCCCCAGCATTTT
CASSQDFAGLNQPQHF
>NA|TRBJ1-1|TRBV6-5|once
TGTGCCAGCAGTCTAGATTTAGGGGGGAACACTGAAGCTTTCTTT
CASSLDLGGNTEAFF
>TRBD1|TRBJ1-5|TRBV2|NA
TGTGCCAGTCGGACAGGGATCTATCAGCCCCAGCATTTT
CASRTGIYQPQHF
>TRBD1|TRBJ1-1|TRBV29-1|NA
TGCAGCGTTGGAGGGACAGTCCGGAACACTGAAGCTTTCTTT
CSVGGTVRNTEAFF
>NA|TRBJ2-7|TRBV5-8|NA
TGTGCCAGCAGCTTGGGAACCGTTATAGCGCCCTACGAGCAGTACTTC
CASSLGTVIAPYEQYF
>TRBD1|TRBJ1-5|TRBV19|NA
TGTGCCAGCAAGGACAGGGAAAATCAGCCCCAGCATTTT
CASKDRENQPQHF
>NA|TRBJ1-1|TRBV30|NA
TGTGCCTGGAGTGCCTCGGGCACTGAAGCTTTCTTT
CAWSASGTEAFF
>TRBD2|TRBJ2-1|TRBV15|NA
TGTGCCACCAGCGAGAATAGCGGGAGGAGGGTGAACAACAATGAGCAGTTCTTC
CATSENSGRRVNNNEQFF
>TRBD1|TRBJ1-4|TRBV5-1|NA
TGCGCCAGCAGCCCACAGGGGGCAAGGGAAAAACTGTTTTTT
CASSPQGAREKLFF